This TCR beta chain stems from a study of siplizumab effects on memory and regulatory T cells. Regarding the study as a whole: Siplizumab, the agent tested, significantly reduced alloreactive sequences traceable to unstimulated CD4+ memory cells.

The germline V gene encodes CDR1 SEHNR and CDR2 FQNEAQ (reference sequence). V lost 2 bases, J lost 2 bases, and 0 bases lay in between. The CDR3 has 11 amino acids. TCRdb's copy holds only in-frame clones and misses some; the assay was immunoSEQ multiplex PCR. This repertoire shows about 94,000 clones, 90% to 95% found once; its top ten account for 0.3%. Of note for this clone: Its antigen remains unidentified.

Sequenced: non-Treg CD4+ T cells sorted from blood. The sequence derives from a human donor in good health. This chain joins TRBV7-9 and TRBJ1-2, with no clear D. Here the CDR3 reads CASSLNYGYTF. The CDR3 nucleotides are TGTGCCAGCAGCTTAAACTATGGCTACACCTTC.